This T cell receptor (beta chain) was sequenced in a study of blood T cell repertoires in COVID-19 (dated by TCRdb to about 2020). Regarding the research as a whole: The collaborator samples originated in the United States, Italy and Spain and spanned the acute and convalescent phases of COVID-19. The prospective study material was composed of cDNA or gDNA derived from T cells, B-cell-depleted T cells, or PBMCs. Subjects who had been exposed to COVID-19, were actively infected with it, or had recovered from it provided the deeply sampled blood TCRbeta repertoires that made up the dataset. The repertoires were made available in a free public database intended to serve as a resource for research on the immune response to SARS-CoV-2. Samples were obtained from the ongoing ImmuneRACE study (first 160 participants) and from about 1,300 subjects provided by 6 global collaborators. Nearly every sample came with metadata listing a de-identified subject ID, COVID-19 status, age in years and sex. Where available, HLA class I and class II types were taken from metadata supplied by the sample provider and were not determined by assay-based typing.

Comments on this clone: The specificity of this receptor is unknown. Qualities for individual bases were not recorded, and no much larger clone is one base off.

Collaborating institutions collected whole blood in K2EDTA tubes following their own protocols. Collaborator samples were shipped for TCRbeta analysis as frozen whole blood, isolated PBMCs, or DNA extracted from either sample type. TCRbeta CDR3 regions were amplified from genomic DNA using the immunoSEQ Assay, a bias-controlled multiplex PCR. The paper's data handling went like this. The number of nucleated cells in each sample was estimated from the amplification of reference gene primers within the assay. To quantify the absolute abundance of each unique TCRbeta CDR3 rearrangement, sequence reads were collapsed and filtered. For each sample, productive Simpson clonality was calculated as the square root of Simpson's diversity index over productive rearrangements. TCRdb limited this immuneACCESS table to in-frame rearrangements with V and J called. A share of clones is missing; checked studies link under half to unresolved V genes, and the rest is unexplained. That table supplies the V and J calls and clone size; D and trimming were determined from the DNA. This sample lists around 170,000 clones; 85% to 95% were detected once. The ten largest clones capture 0.53% of the sample.

The full study reports these points: The quantity of clinical and demographic metadata differed by source and by participant and was supplied without curation.

The CDR3 sequence holds 14 residues, the cysteine and phenylalanine included. Just the 42-base CDR3 DNA is kept, in frame starting at base 1. Reading the germline V gene (reference sequence) gives CDR1 LGHDT and CDR2 YNNKEL. The V and J ends are trimmed by 2 bases and 1 base, leaving 8 bases between them. Sequencing was carried out using peripheral blood. The rearrangement combines TRBV3-1 (or the pseudogene TRBV3-2) with TRBJ2-5, with the D gene not confidently named. The clonotype originates from a man aged 50-59 years with acute or convalescent COVID-19. The CDR3 protein: CASSQWASQETQYF. DNA sequence: TGTGCCAGCAGCCAATGGGCCAGCCAAGAGACCCAGTACTTC.